The T cell receptor beta chain under discussion was sequenced for a study of T cell responses to AZD1222 COVID-19 vaccine (dated by TCRdb to 2020 to 2023). Notes on the research overall: A total of 230 or so trial participants underwent TCR sequencing, of whom 200 to 220 received two doses of AZD1222 and roughly 25 received two doses of the MenACWY control vaccine. Trial participants were enrolled by age into subgroups of 18-55, 56-69 and 70-plus years, and about 150, 27 and 61 TCR-sequenced participants, respectively, were included in these subgroups. Here is what the overall study found, with its caveats: The vaccine-associated CD4 TCRs covered the entire spike protein, and the dominant responses fell in regions 160-218 and 743-854. Nearly half of unique spike-specific TCRs reportedly recognized epitopes outside regions mutated in the B.1.351 and B.1.1.7 variants. Most participants were white British and females outnumbered males, and the authors suggested that clonal diversity may have been underestimated. Conclusions about previously exposed vaccinees are limited, since just 6 or 7 AZD1222 recipients were seropositive for SARS-CoV-2 at baseline. A significant rise in spike-specific TCR breadth and depth was observed after two AZD1222 doses relative to day 0 and relative to MenACWY recipients. Because no day 14 peak-response samples were available, the repertoires could be characterized only after the peak T cell response. The 56-69-year group was small, and its depth increase did not reach significance, likely because of low power.

A single count supports this clone. Which antigen it targets is not known. No qualities accompany the bases; no much larger clone lies one base away. After removal of 2 bases from V and 3 bases from J, the junction retains 4 bases not matched to a gene. Spanning cysteine to phenylalanine, the CDR3 consists of 15 amino acids. Just the 45-base CDR3 DNA is kept, in frame starting at base 1. As encoded in the germline V gene, CDR1 is SGHRS while CDR2 is YFSETQ. The CDR3 regions of human TCRbeta chains were analyzed by immunosequencing. The authors' pipeline ran thus. TCRs in the repertoires were compared against a reference library of SARS-CoV-2-specific TCRs that had been generated with the MIRA antigen-specificity platform. Breadth was defined as the fraction of unique TCRs that were SARS-CoV-2-associated, and depth was defined as the fraction of total T cells that were SARS-CoV-2-associated. Using the MIRA data, every spike-specific TCR was mapped to the spike region that the TCR reacted to and assigned to either a CD4 or a CD8 class. Log10-transformed breadth and depth values were compared by one-way ANOVA with Sidak's multiple comparisons tests. In its TCRdb copy, this immuneACCESS table keeps in-frame sequences only and misses some clones. Where compared with another copy, unresolved V genes explain less than half of these, and the others have no known cause. V, J and clone size reflect that table, while D and trimming were determined from the DNA. The sample records approximately 160,000 clones, around 88% of which are singletons. About 3.3% of the sample belongs to the ten largest clones.

The time point label of this sample denotes: baseline before first vaccination. In light of the paper, this sample's treatment or condition label describes: meningococcal conjugate vaccine given as trial control. Vaccinee samples came from UK trials COV001 and COV002, including a single-blind randomized controlled phase 2/3 trial of AZD1222 (ChAdOx1 nCoV-19) in healthy adults. Trial participant PBMC samples were collected at day 0 and day 28 after the second dose for TCRbeta chain sequencing. This TCR was recovered from an adult in good health. The source was peripheral blood, collected on day 0 of MenACWY control vaccination. The chain employs TRBV5-1 and TRBJ1-4, with TRBD1 identical over 7 junction bases. The DNA sequence is as follows: TGCGCCAGCAGCTTCTCAGGGGGTTCTAATGAAAAACTGTTTTTT. This yields the protein CASSFSGGSNEKLFF.